This is a list of T cell receptor beta chains from one sample in a study of T-cell memory formation after mild COVID-19. One entry per CDR3 protein results from TCRdb running MiXCR on the 5' RACE reads. The table records some 290,000 distinct CDR3 sequences, roughly 16% of them present only once. The sequenced sample was PBMCs or a T cell subset sorted from them (not recorded which). The source is a man aged 18 to 29 who had mild COVID-19 (a few samples of this study predate the infection). Cell type and time point are not known. Both conserved end residues are part of each CDR3. Each record gives: J gene, V gene, CDR3 protein.

>TRBJ2-3|TRBV7-3
CASSPGRDRSTDTQYF
>TRBJ1-1|TRBV20-1
CSARDTGFLSRAFF
>TRBJ2-5|TRBV18
CASSVGTEETQYF
>TRBJ1-5|TRBV12-3/TRBV12-4
CASIDGTASGPQHF
>TRBJ2-7|TRBV15
CATSRDHGSYEQYF
>TRBJ2-3|TRBV11-2
CASSRNREGLTDTQYF
>TRBJ2-3|TRBV23-1
CASSSDRVRTDTQYF
>TRBJ1-1|TRBV28
CASIDRGKNTEAFF
>TRBJ2-1|TRBV29-1
CSVEDSAGGVTEQFF
>TRBJ2-3|TRBV12-3/TRBV12-4
CASSRQEVRNTQYF
>TRBJ2-1|TRBV29-1
CSVGTSGYNEQFF
>TRBJ2-5|TRBV10-3
CAISELKETQYF
>TRBJ2-7|TRBV18
CASSRANEQYF
>TRBJ2-3|TRBV27
CASRRRPWAEDTQYF
>TRBJ1-6|TRBV7-9
CASSGGQYNSPLHF
>TRBJ2-1|TRBV7-6
CASSAHVWGRSYNEQFF
>TRBJ2-7|TRBV3-1
CASSQERGWSYEQYF
>TRBJ2-5|TRBV7-2
CASSTSQRETQYF
>TRBJ1-2|TRBV12-3/TRBV12-4
CASSLDNNYGYTF
>TRBJ2-3|TRBV6-6
CASSASDTQYF
>TRBJ1-1|TRBV15
CATSRVGRAEAFF
>TRBJ2-1|TRBV20-1
CSARGPTGDEQFF
>TRBJ1-1|TRBV5-1
CASSWGGTNTEAFF
>TRBJ2-5|TRBV2
CATHGASQETQYF
>TRBJ2-4|TRBV4-3
CASSQDVGEENIQYF
>TRBJ2-2|TRBV7-2
CASTPQGPGELFF
>TRBJ2-3|TRBV5-4
CATDRGQADTQYF
>TRBJ1-5|TRBV3-1
CASSQVQGIQPQHF
>TRBJ1-1|TRBV4-1
CASSQDWGLGTGATEAFF
>TRBJ2-3|TRBV7-2
CASSGTFASTDTQYF
>TRBJ1-6|TRBV7-3
CASSLGDFGSPLHF
>TRBJ2-3|TRBV7-2
CASSLTGYTDTQYF
>TRBJ1-2|TRBV4-3
CASSRAQGDYGYTF
>TRBJ2-6|TRBV11-2
CASSLDLAGSGANVLTF
>TRBJ1-1|TRBV10-3
CAISLDREGTEAFF
>TRBJ2-3|TRBV7-6
CASSLDRDFPDTQYF
>TRBJ1-1|TRBV11-2
CASSFPFGQAQAEAFF
>TRBJ2-2|TRBV28
CASVPGKNTGELFF
>TRBJ1-4|TRBV6-1
CASSDSGQGDEKLFF
>TRBJ1-1|TRBV11-2
CASSLIVGQGANTEAFF
>TRBJ2-1|TRBV7-9
CASSLLGTNEQFF
>TRBJ2-3|TRBV12-3/TRBV12-4
CASSFQGYQDTQYF
>TRBJ1-4|TRBV3-2
CASSQGRDGPTNEKLFF
>TRBJ2-5|TRBV15
CATSPRTGVETQYF
>TRBJ2-1|TRBV28
CASIGDEQFF
>TRBJ2-7|TRBV20-1
CSAPKQGWEQYF